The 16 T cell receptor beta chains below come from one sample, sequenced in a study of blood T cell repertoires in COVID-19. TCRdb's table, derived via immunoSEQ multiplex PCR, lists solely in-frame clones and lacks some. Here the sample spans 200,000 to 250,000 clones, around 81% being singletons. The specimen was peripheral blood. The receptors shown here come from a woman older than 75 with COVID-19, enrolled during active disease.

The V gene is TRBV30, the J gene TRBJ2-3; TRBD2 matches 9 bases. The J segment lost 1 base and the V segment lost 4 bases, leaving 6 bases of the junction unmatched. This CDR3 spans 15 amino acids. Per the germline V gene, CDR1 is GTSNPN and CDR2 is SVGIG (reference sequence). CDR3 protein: CAWTPQRGGTDTQYF. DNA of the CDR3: TGTGCCTGGACCCCGCAGCGGGGGGGCACAGATACGCAGTATTTT. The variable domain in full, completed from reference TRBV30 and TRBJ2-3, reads SQTIHQWPATLVQPVGSPLSLECTVEGTSNPNLYWYRQAAGRGLQLLFYSVGIGQISSEVPQNLSASRPQDRQFILSSKKLLLSDSGFYLCAWTPQRGGTDTQYFGPGTRLTVL.

DNA for the CDR3: TGTGCCAGTAGTTTTCGGACAGGGGGCGCGAAGCAGCCCCAGCATTTT. The encoded protein is CASSFRTGGAKQPQHF. The chain recombines TRBV19 with TRBJ1-5; TRBD1 matches 11 bases. Germline lookup yields CDR1 LNHDA and CDR2 SQIVND (reference sequence). This CDR3 spans 16 amino acids. Losses at the gene ends were 5 bases for V and 7 bases for J; bases not matched to a gene: 10.

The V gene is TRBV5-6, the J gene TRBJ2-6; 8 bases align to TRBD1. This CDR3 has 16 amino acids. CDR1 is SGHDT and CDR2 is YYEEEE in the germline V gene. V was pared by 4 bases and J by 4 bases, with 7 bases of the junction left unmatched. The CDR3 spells CASSPQGARGANVLTF. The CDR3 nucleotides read TGTGCCAGCAGCCCTCAGGGGGCTCGAGGGGCCAACGTCCTGACTTTC.

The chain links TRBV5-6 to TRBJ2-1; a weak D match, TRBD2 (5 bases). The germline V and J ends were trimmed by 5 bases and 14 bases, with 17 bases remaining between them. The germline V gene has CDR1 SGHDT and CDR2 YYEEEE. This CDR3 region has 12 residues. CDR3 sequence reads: CASSTDRMREFF. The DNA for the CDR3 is TGTGCCAGCAGTACGGACCGAATGAGGGAGTTCTTC.

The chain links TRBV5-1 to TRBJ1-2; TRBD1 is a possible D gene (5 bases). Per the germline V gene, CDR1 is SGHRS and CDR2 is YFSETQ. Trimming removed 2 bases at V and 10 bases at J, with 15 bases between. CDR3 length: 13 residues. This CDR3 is CASSFDSRGTYTF. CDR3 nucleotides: TGCGCCAGCAGCTTCGACTCTCGGGGGACCTACACCTTC.

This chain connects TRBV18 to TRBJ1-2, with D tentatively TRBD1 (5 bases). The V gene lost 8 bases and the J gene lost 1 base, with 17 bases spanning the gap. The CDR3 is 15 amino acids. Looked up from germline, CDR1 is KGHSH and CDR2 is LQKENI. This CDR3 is CASETTGGFNYGYTF. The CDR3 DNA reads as TGTGCCAGCGAGACCACGGGGGGATTTAACTATGGCTACACCTTC.

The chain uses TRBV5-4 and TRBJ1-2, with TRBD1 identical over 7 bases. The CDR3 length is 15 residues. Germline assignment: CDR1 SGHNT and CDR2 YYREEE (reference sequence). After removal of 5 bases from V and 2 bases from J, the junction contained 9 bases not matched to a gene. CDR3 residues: CASRTPDRENYGYTF. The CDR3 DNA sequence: TGTGCCAGCAGAACCCCTGACAGGGAAAACTATGGCTACACCTTC. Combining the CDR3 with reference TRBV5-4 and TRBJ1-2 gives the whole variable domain ETGVTQSPTHLIKTRGQQVTLRCSSQSGHNTVSWYQQALGQGPQFIFQYYREEENGRGNFPPRFSGLQFPNYSSELNVNALELDDSALYLCASRTPDRENYGYTFGSGTRLTVV.

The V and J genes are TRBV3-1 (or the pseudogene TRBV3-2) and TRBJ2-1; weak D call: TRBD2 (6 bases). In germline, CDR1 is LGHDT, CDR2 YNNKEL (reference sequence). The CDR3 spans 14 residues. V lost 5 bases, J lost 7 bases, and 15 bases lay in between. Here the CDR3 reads CASSSGLGRNEQFF. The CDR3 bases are TGTGCCAGCAGCTCGGGACTGGGGAGGAATGAGCAGTTCTTC.

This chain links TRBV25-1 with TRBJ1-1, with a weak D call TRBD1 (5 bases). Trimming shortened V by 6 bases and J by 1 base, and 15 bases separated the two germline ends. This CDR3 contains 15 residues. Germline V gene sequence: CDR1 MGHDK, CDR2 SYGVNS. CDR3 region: CASRQAGQGNTEAFF. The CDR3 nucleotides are TGTGCCAGCAGGCAAGCTGGGCAGGGGAACACTGAAGCTTTCTTT. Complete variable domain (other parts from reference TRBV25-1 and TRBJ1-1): EADIYQTPRYLVIGTGKKITLECSQTMGHDKMYWYQQDPGMELHLIHYSYGVNSTEKGDLSSESTVSRIRTEHFPLTLESARPSHTSQYLCASRQAGQGNTEAFFGQGTRLTVV.

The CDR3 protein is CASSYSPGSSYEQYF. The CDR3 DNA follows: TGTGCCAGCAGTTACTCTCCGGGAAGCTCCTACGAGCAGTACTTC. The chain couples TRBV6-5 to TRBJ2-7, with a tentative D call TRBD2 (5 bases). The CDR3 totals 15 residues. From germline, CDR1 is MNHEY and CDR2 SVGAGI. The V gene lost 0 bases and the J gene lost 0 bases, with 9 bases spanning the gap.

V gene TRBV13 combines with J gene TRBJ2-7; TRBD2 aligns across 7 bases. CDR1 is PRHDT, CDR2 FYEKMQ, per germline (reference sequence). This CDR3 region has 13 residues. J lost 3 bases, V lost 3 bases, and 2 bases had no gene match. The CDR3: CASSLREHYEQYF. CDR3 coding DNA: TGTGCCAGCAGCTTGCGGGAGCACTACGAGCAGTACTTC.

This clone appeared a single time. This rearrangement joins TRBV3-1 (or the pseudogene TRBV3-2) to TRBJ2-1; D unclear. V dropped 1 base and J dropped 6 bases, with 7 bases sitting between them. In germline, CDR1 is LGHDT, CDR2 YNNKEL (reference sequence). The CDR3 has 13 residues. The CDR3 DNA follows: TGTGCCAGCAGCCAAGTGACACCCAATGAGCAGTTCTTC. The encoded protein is CASSQVTPNEQFF.

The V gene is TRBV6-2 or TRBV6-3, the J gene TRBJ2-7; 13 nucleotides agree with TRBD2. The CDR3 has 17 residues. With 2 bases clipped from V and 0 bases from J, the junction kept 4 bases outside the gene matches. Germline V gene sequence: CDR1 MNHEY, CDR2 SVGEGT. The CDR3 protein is CASSYLRTSGGSYEQYF. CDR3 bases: TGTGCCAGCAGTTACCTTAGGACTAGCGGGGGCTCCTACGAGCAGTACTTC.

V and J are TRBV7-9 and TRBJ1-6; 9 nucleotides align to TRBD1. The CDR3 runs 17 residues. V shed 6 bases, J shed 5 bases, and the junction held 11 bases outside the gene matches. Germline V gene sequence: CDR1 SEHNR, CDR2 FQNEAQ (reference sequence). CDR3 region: CASRSWLTGGNNSPLHF. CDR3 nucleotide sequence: TGTGCCAGCAGGTCCTGGCTGACAGGGGGAAATAATTCACCCCTCCACTTT.

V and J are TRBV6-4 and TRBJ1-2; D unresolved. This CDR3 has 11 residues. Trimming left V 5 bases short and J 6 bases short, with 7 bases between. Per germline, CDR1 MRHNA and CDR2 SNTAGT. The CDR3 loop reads CASSTTDGYTF. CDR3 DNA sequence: TGTGCCAGCAGTACCACAGATGGCTACACCTTC.

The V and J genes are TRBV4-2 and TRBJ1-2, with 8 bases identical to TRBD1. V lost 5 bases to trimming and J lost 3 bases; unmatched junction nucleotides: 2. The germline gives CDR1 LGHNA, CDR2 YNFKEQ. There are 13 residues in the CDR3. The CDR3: CASSLQGDYGYTF. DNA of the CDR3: TGTGCCAGCAGCTTACAGGGGGACTATGGCTACACCTTC.